These 9 T cell receptor beta chains were all obtained from the same sample, sequenced in a study of CD8+ T cells in alopecia areata. The sequencing template was cDNA reverse transcribed from extracted RNA. Sequencing used immunoSEQ multiplex PCR; TCRdb keeps in-frame clones, though not all of them. This repertoire shows roughly 130,000 clones, 45% to 65% found once; its top ten account for under 5%. The specimen comprised CD4+ T cells sorted from blood, sampled at week 0. These receptors were collected from a human donor with alopecia areata.

The chain has TRBV19 and TRBJ1-2, with D unclear. Per germline, CDR1 LNHDA and CDR2 SQIVND (reference sequence). There are 14 residues in the CDR3. Trimming pared 7 bases from V and 0 bases from J, leaving 12 bases between. The CDR3 DNA follows: TGTGCCAGTACCTTCACTACAGCTAACTATGGCTACACCTTC. Its translation: CASTFTTANYGYTF. Full variable domain (missing parts from reference TRBV19 and TRBJ1-2): DGGITQSPKYLFRKEGQNVTLSCEQNLNHDAMYWYRQDPGQGLRLIYYSQIVNDFQKGDIAEGYSVSREKKESFPLTVTSAQKNPTAFYLCASTFTTANYGYTFGSGTRLTVV.

This clone occurred a few times. CDR3 protein: CASSDYTGELFF. CDR3 in DNA: TGTGCCAGCAGTGATTACACCGGGGAGCTGTTTTTT. The chain uses TRBV6-1 and TRBJ2-2, with D unresolved. The CDR3 is made up of 12 amino acids. The germline gives CDR1 MNHNS, CDR2 SASEGT. Trimming removed 3 bases at V and 3 bases at J, with 2 bases between.

This clone turned up a few times. V gene TRBV19 combines with J gene TRBJ1-5; no definite D call. The CDR3 spans 12 residues. Trimming cost V 2 bases and J 6 bases, with 5 bases left between them. In germline, CDR1 is LNHDA, CDR2 SQIVND (reference sequence). CDR3 in DNA: TGTGCCAGTAGTATAAGGGCTCAGCCCCAGCATTTT. Translation gives CASSIRAQPQHF.

CDR3 DNA sequence: TGTGCCAGTAGTTGGCGTGGGGGGGCTGGCGAGCAGTACTTC. Encoded protein: CASSWRGGAGEQYF. The chain uses TRBV19 and TRBJ2-7, with D perhaps matching TRBD2 (7 bases). The CDR3 totals 14 residues. Germline V gene lookup returns CDR1 LNHDA and CDR2 SQIVND (reference sequence). V lost 5 bases, J lost 6 bases, and 17 bases lay in between. The whole variable domain, remainder taken from reference TRBV19 and TRBJ2-7, is DGGITQSPKYLFRKEGQNVTLSCEQNLNHDAMYWYRQDPGQGLRLIYYSQIVNDFQKGDIAEGYSVSREKKESFPLTVTSAQKNPTAFYLCASSWRGGAGEQYFGPGTRLTVT.

This sequence joins TRBV6-5 and TRBJ2-5; D uncertain. The CDR3 length is 11 residues. The germline gives CDR1 MNHEY, CDR2 SVGAGI. Trimming removed 2 bases at V and 5 bases at J, with 3 bases between. DNA for the CDR3: TGTGCCAGCAGTTACGGTGAGACCCAGTACTTC. Translating it yields CASSYGETQYF.

This rearrangement joins TRBV9 to TRBJ2-2; D is ambiguous. V was cut by 0 bases and J by 7 bases, with 4 bases left in between. CDR1 and CDR2 (germline): SGDLS, YYNGEE. The CDR3 has 12 amino acids. The CDR3 loop is CASSVVGGELFF. The CDR3 DNA reads as TGTGCCAGCAGCGTAGTGGGCGGGGAGCTGTTTTTT.

V is TRBV4-3 and J is TRBJ2-3; D tentatively reads TRBD1 or TRBD2 (6 bases each). Trimming stripped 0 bases from V and 5 bases from J, with 15 bases between. Germline V gene data show CDR1 as LGHNA and CDR2 as YSLEER. There are 16 residues in the CDR3. The CDR3 is CASSQELGHGGDTQYF. In DNA form, the CDR3 reads TGCGCCAGCAGCCAAGAGTTGGGACACGGGGGAGATACGCAGTATTTT.

The chain recombines TRBV6-6 with TRBJ1-6; no clear D. The CDR3 is 12 amino acids. With 5 bases removed from V and 7 bases from J, the gap between germline ends came to 6 bases. Germline CDR1 is MNHNY and CDR2 is SVGAGI (reference sequence). The CDR3 coding sequence is TGTGCCAGCAGTCCGGCCAATTCACCCCTCCACTTT. Residues: CASSPANSPLHF.

The sample holds a few counts of this clone. This chain joins TRBV28 and TRBJ2-1; either TRBD1 or TRBD2 may supply D (5 bases each). The germline CDR1 and CDR2 sequences are MDHEN and SYDVKM. This CDR3 has 15 amino acids. Trimming took 9 bases from V and 0 from J, leaving 15 bases between them. The CDR3 loop is CASSQEAISYNEQFF. The CDR3 coding sequence is TGTGCCAGTTCACAGGAGGCCATCTCCTACAATGAGCAGTTCTTC.